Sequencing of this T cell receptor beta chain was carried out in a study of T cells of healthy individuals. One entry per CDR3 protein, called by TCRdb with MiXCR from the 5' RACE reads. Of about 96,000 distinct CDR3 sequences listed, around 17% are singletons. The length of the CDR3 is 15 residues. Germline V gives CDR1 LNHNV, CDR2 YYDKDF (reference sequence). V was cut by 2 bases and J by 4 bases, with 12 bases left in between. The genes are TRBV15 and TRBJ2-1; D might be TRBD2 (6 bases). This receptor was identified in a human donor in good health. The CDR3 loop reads CATSRQRVPYNEQFF. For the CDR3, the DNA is TGTGCCACCAGCAGACAGCGGGTCCCGTACAATGAGCAGTTCTTC.